This T cell receptor beta chain comes out of a study of blood T cell repertoires in COVID-19. This CDR3 has 13 residues. Germline V gene data show CDR1 as SNHLY and CDR2 as FYNNEI. The V end lost 6 bases, the J end lost 6 bases, and 14 bases lay between the germline ends. Profiled with immunoSEQ multiplex PCR; TCRdb holds only in-frame clones, not every one. The data contain some 300,000 clones, about nine tenths of them seen just once; the ten biggest clones take up roughly a tenth. The source of this sequence is a woman aged 40 to 50 who had recovered from COVID-19. The chain recombines TRBV2 with TRBJ1-2; the D is unclear. Sequenced: PBMCs or T cells enriched from blood (not recorded which). In nucleotides, the CDR3 is TGTGCCAGCAGCGTTTTTTCCCAGGATGGCTACACCTTC. This codes for CASSVFSQDGYTF.